This T cell receptor (beta chain) was obtained from a study of blood T cell repertoires in COVID-19. Per germline, CDR1 MGHRA and CDR2 YSYEKL. CDR3 length: 15 amino acids. V was trimmed by 4 bases and J by 5 bases, leaving 17 bases between them. In the original processing: Scientists estimated how many nucleated cells there were by amplifying reference gene primers. Sequencing used immunoSEQ multiplex PCR; TCRdb keeps in-frame clones, though not all of them. V, J and clone size are taken as reported in that table, and D and trimming were inferred from the DNA itself. The data show about 310,000 clones, approximately 85% seen once. In assigning cohorts, the study relied on participant-reported clinical history.

The receptor was derived from a man aged 25 to 40 who had recovered from COVID-19. Source material: PBMCs or T cells enriched from blood (not recorded which). This chain connects TRBV4-1 to TRBJ1-1; perhaps TRBD1 as D (6 bases). The CDR3 sequence is CASSPMGTGSTEAFF. The CDR3 nucleotides are TGCGCCAGCAGCCCCATGGGTACAGGGAGTACTGAAGCTTTCTTT.